This TCR beta chain was retrieved from a study of control samples from healthy donors and cancer patients. V dropped 8 bases and J dropped 10 bases, with 18 bases sitting between them. This CDR3 region has 14 residues. Germline V gene data show CDR1 as MDHEN and CDR2 as SYDVKM. Measured with immunoSEQ multiplex PCR; TCRdb has only the in-frame clones, and not every one. The sample shows roughly 49,000 clones, about 88% of them seen only once. The chain joins TRBV28 to TRBJ1-6; tentatively, D is TRBD1 (6 bases). The origin of this receptor is a man aged 45-60 years with head and neck cancer. Specimen: PBMCs. The CDR3 coding sequence is TGTGCCAGCCGGGGTAGGACAGTCCGGTCACCCCTCCACTTT. Translated, it gives CASRGRTVRSPLHF.